A single T cell receptor beta chain is shown here with its context. Its specificity is unknown. The data are from a study of T cells in localized non-small cell lung cancer. The table came from immunoSEQ multiplex PCR; TCRdb's copy has only in-frame clones and leaves some out. The sample consists of about 39,000 clones, more than 75% of them appearing once. Germline V gives CDR1 KGHSH, CDR2 LQKENI. The CDR3 has 14 residues. After removal of 2 bases from V and 4 bases from J, the junction contained 2 bases not matched to a gene. Points from the study as a whole: Longer overall survival accompanied higher blood T cell density. A single tumor region was sequenced, leaving heterogeneity possible. Highest T cell clonality was seen in uninvolved adjacent lung, surpassing that measured in tumor. In adjacent lung, a median around 52 of the top 100 tumor clones were found.

The origin of this receptor is a woman aged 35 to 69 with stage II squamous cell lung carcinoma. This material consisted of PBMCs, taken before any cancer treatment. The chain is built from TRBV18 and TRBJ1-3, with TRBD1 identical over 7 bases. CDR3 in DNA: TGTGCCAGCTCACCATCGACAGGGGGAAACACCATATATTTT. Translated: CASSPSTGGNTIYF.